Below are 30 T cell receptor beta chains sequenced from a single sample in a study of blood T cell repertoires in COVID-19 (TCRdb year 2020). The library was prepared using the immunoSEQ multiplex PCR assay. Here the immuneACCESS table is served through TCRdb, limited to in-frame sequences with V and J called. Missing clones are a known gap in these copies; in checked studies unresolved V genes cover under half, and the rest lacks a known reason. The sample includes over 85,000 clones, with approximately 70% observed a single time. Roughly 7.5% of the sample belongs to the ten largest clones. The sequencing input was peripheral blood. These receptors were obtained from a woman aged 55-70 years with acute or convalescent COVID-19.

This chain connects TRBV10-3 to TRBJ1-1, with D unresolved. Germline lookup yields CDR1 ENHRY and CDR2 SYGVKD. The CDR3 has 13 amino acids. Trimming stripped 10 bases from V and 0 bases from J, with 12 bases between. The CDR3 loop reads CATRRGMNTEAFF. In DNA, the CDR3 is TGTGCCACCCGGCGCGGCATGAACACTGAAGCTTTCTTT.

The rearrangement uses TRBV6-5 and TRBJ2-7; D is perhaps TRBD1 (5 bases). Germline V gene lookup returns CDR1 MNHEY and CDR2 SVGAGI. The CDR3 consists of 13 residues. The V end was cut by 7 bases, the J end by 5 bases, with 15 bases between. The CDR3 loop reads CASMSRGLNEQYF. CDR3 coding DNA: TGTGCCAGCATGAGTAGGGGCCTCAACGAGCAGTACTTC.

The rearrangement links TRBV9 to TRBJ1-6, with 8 nucleotides matching TRBD1. Germline assignment: CDR1 SGDLS and CDR2 YYNGEE. This CDR3 has 15 amino acids. With 2 bases clipped from V and 7 bases from J, the junction kept 5 bases outside the gene matches. The CDR3 here is CASSVGTGPNSPLHF. The CDR3 coding sequence is TGTGCCAGCAGCGTCGGGACAGGCCCCAATTCACCCCTCCACTTT.

This clone was picked up a small number of times. The genes are TRBV28 and TRBJ1-5, with D possibly TRBD1 on 5 matching bases. CDR3 size: 17 residues. V dropped 6 bases and J dropped 2 bases, with 20 bases sitting between them. CDR1 is MDHEN, CDR2 SYDVKM, per germline. CDR3 sequence: CASRPSRSGRGNQPQHF. The CDR3 DNA follows: TGTGCCAGCAGACCCTCCAGATCGGGCAGGGGCAATCAGCCCCAGCATTTT.

The V and J genes are TRBV5-5 and TRBJ2-3; 7 bases map to TRBD1. The trim removed 2 bases at V and 2 bases at J, leaving 2 bases unmatched. Germline CDR1 SGHKS, CDR2 YYEKEE (reference sequence). This CDR3 is built from 14 residues. CDR3 nucleotides: TGTGCCAGCAGCTTCCAGGGGGTCACAGATACGCAGTATTTT. Translated: CASSFQGVTDTQYF.

This chain joins TRBV9 and TRBJ2-1, with 10 bases identical to TRBD1. Per the germline V gene, CDR1 is SGDLS and CDR2 is YYNGEE. This CDR3 has 16 amino acids. With 4 bases clipped from V and 1 base from J, the junction kept 5 bases outside the gene matches. DNA of the CDR3: TGTGCCAGCAGCAAGGGACAGGGGAGTTCCTACAATGAGCAGTTCTTC. Its protein is CASSKGQGSSYNEQFF.

V usage is TRBV28 and J usage is TRBJ1-2; 7 bases line up with TRBD1. V lost 3 bases and J lost 8; bases outside the gene matches: 6. CDR1 and CDR2 (germline): MDHEN, SYDVKM. This CDR3 contains 13 residues. CDR3 residues: CASSFPDRVGYTF. CDR3 in DNA: TGTGCCAGCAGTTTTCCCGACAGGGTCGGCTACACCTTC.

This clone was detected once. The genes are TRBV28 and TRBJ2-4; TRBD1 matches at 8 bases. The CDR3 runs 13 residues. Germline values: CDR1 MDHEN, CDR2 SYDVKM. V was pared by 2 bases and J by 9 bases, with 3 bases of the junction left unmatched. The CDR3 reads CASSLQGAGIQYF. The CDR3 DNA is TGTGCCAGCAGTTTACAGGGGGCCGGCATTCAGTACTTC.

V gene TRBV18 combines with J gene TRBJ1-6; 12 bases map to TRBD1. The V gene end was trimmed by 5 bases and the J gene end by 9 bases; junction bases not matched to a gene: 2. This CDR3 is built from 14 residues. Germline CDR1 reads KGHSH; CDR2 reads LQKENI. The CDR3 is CASSGTGGGSPLHF. The DNA for the CDR3 is TGTGCCAGCTCAGGGACAGGGGGCGGTTCACCCCTCCACTTT.

In the case of this clone: The same CDR3 can be traced to other DNA sequences in this sample. The V gene is TRBV28, the J gene TRBJ1-5; D unresolved. The length of the CDR3 is 14 residues. Germline V gene data show CDR1 as MDHEN and CDR2 as SYDVKM. V lost 4 bases and J lost 1, with 8 bases in between. The CDR3 DNA reads as TGTGCCAGCAGTTCAGGAGGGAGCAATCAGCCCCAGCATTTT. This codes for CASSSGGSNQPQHF.

The table lists this clone with a few counts. This chain uses TRBV2 with TRBJ1-2; possibly TRBD1 for D (5 bases). The CDR3 spans 13 residues. The V end lost 9 bases, the J end lost 0 bases, and 11 bases lay between the germline ends. Germline V gene sequence: CDR1 SNHLY, CDR2 FYNNEI. The CDR3 DNA reads TGTGCCAGGGAGACAGAGTCTAACTATGGCTACACCTTC. Translated, it gives CARETESNYGYTF.

V usage is TRBV9 and J usage is TRBJ1-1; 7 nucleotides line up with TRBD1. The ends lost 4 bases at V and 4 bases at J; junction bases unmatched: 7. The CDR3 is 14 amino acids. Germline loops: CDR1 SGDLS, CDR2 YYNGEE. The CDR3 DNA follows: TGTGCCAGCAGCAGACGACAGGGAGGCACTGAAGCTTTCTTT. It is translated as CASSRRQGGTEAFF.

This chain uses TRBV5-1 with TRBJ2-2; 7 bases fit TRBD1. The CDR3 runs 15 residues. The V and J ends lost 5 bases and 4 bases, in that order; junction bases with no gene match: 8. Germline CDR1 SGHRS, CDR2 YFSETQ. CDR3 in amino acids: CASRRTGLITGELFF. Written as DNA, the CDR3 is TGCGCCAGCAGAAGGACAGGATTAATCACCGGGGAGCTGTTTTTT.

This chain links TRBV2 with TRBJ2-2, with D hard to call. The germline V gene has CDR1 SNHLY and CDR2 FYNNEI. Trimming left V 7 bases short and J 0 bases short, with 9 bases between. The CDR3 contains 14 residues. Here the CDR3 reads CASNWSPNTGELFF. CDR3 sequence (DNA): TGTGCCAGCAACTGGTCGCCGAACACCGGGGAGCTGTTTTTT. The full variable domain, rest sourced from reference TRBV2 and TRBJ2-2, is EPEVTQTPSHQVTQMGQEVILRCVPISNHLYFYWYRQILGQKVEFLVSFYNNEISEKSEIFDDQFSVERPDGSNFTLKIRSTKLEDSAMYFCASNWSPNTGELFFGEGSRLTVL.

CDR3 bases: TGTGCCAGCAGGGGGACAGCCTACGAGCAGTACTTC. Protein product: CASRGTAYEQYF. The rearrangement uses TRBV2 and TRBJ2-7; TRBD1 matches 7 bases. In germline, CDR1 is SNHLY, CDR2 FYNNEI. CDR3 length: 12 amino acids. The J segment lost 2 bases and the V segment lost 6 bases, leaving 1 base of the junction unmatched.

J is TRBJ1-6 and V is TRBV5-6, with D possibly matching TRBD1 (5 bases). Trimming took off 0 bases at V and 6 bases at J, with 13 bases between the two ends. Germline V gene lookup returns CDR1 SGHDT and CDR2 YYEEEE. The CDR3 runs 16 residues. CDR3: CASSLVGRVGNSPLHF. For the CDR3, the DNA is TGTGCCAGCAGCTTGGTAGGCAGGGTTGGTAATTCACCCCTCCACTTT.

This sequence joins TRBV9 and TRBJ2-6, with D possibly TRBD1 on 5 matching bases. Germline CDR1 is SGDLS and CDR2 is YYNGEE. Trimming left V 0 bases short and J 8 bases short, with 15 bases between. CDR3 length equals 16 residues. This CDR3 is CASSVGGTGLSNVLTF. The DNA for the CDR3 is TGTGCCAGCAGCGTAGGGGGTACAGGTCTTTCCAACGTCCTGACTTTC.

V usage is TRBV11-2 and J usage is TRBJ2-1; 7 nucleotides line up with TRBD2. The CDR3 has 15 residues. The germline V gene has CDR1 SGHAT and CDR2 FQNNGV. V gave up 0 bases and J gave up 3 bases; unmatched junction bases: 2. The CDR3 region is CASSLDGGGYNEQFF. As DNA, the CDR3 is TGTGCCAGCAGCTTAGATGGGGGGGGCTACAATGAGCAGTTCTTC.

V usage is TRBV19 and J usage is TRBJ1-5, with a weak D call TRBD1 (5 bases). The V gene lost 1 base and the J gene lost 4 bases, with 11 bases spanning the gap. The germline CDR1 and CDR2 sequences are LNHDA and SQIVND (reference sequence). This CDR3 contains 15 residues. The DNA for the CDR3 is TGTGCCAGTAGTATAGTGGCAGGGCCAAATCAGCCCCAGCATTTT. Amino acid sequence: CASSIVAGPNQPQHF.

The table lists this clone with many counts. V gene TRBV2 combines with J gene TRBJ1-5; TRBD1 aligns across 10 bases. The CDR3 is 16 amino acids. The junction had 7 bases not matched to a gene; V was cut back by 6 bases and J by 2 bases. In germline, CDR1 is SNHLY, CDR2 FYNNEI. This CDR3 reads CASRGRGTGGNQPQHF. CDR3 in DNA: TGTGCCAGCAGGGGAAGAGGGACAGGGGGCAATCAGCCCCAGCATTTT.

This rearrangement joins TRBV24-1 to TRBJ1-1; no firm D call. V lost 9 bases and J 3 bases, leaving 10 bases between the germline ends. Germline V lookup: CDR1 KGHDR, CDR2 SFDVKD. The CDR3 length is 12 residues. The CDR3 nucleotides read TGTGCCACCTCAGGCACACACACTGAAGCTTTCTTT. This codes for CATSGTHTEAFF.

The chain joins TRBV29-1 to TRBJ1-4; 7 nucleotides align to TRBD1. The CDR3 extends over 14 amino acids. The germline gives CDR1 SQVTM, CDR2 ANQGSEA. With V trimmed by 5 bases and J by 1 base, 4 bases remained unmatched. The CDR3 sequence: CSVKGTETNEKLFF. CDR3 DNA sequence: TGCAGCGTTAAAGGGACAGAAACTAATGAAAAACTGTTTTTT. Full variable domain (rest looked up from reference TRBV29-1 and TRBJ1-4): SAVISQKPSRDICQRGTSLTIQCQVDSQVTMMFWYRQQPGQSLTLIATANQGSEATYESGFVIDKFPISRPNLTFSTLTVSNMSPEDSSIYLCSVKGTETNEKLFFGSGTQLSVL.

This chain links TRBV7-9 with TRBJ1-5; no clear D gene. Germline V gene data show CDR1 as SEHNR and CDR2 as FQNEAQ (reference sequence). Deletions cut 4 bases from V and 9 bases from J, with 16 bases between. CDR3 length: 14 amino acids. This chain's CDR3 is CASSYGSGQSPQHF. The CDR3 DNA sequence: TGTGCCAGCAGCTACGGGTCGGGTCAATCGCCCCAGCATTTT.

The chain has TRBV28 and TRBJ1-2, with 7 bases that match TRBD1. The CDR3 totals 14 residues. V was clipped by 2 bases and J by 7 bases; unmatched bases: 7. Germline V gene lookup returns CDR1 MDHEN and CDR2 SYDVKM. CDR3 nucleotides: TGTGCCAGCAGTTTAAGACAGGGTCAGAGTGGCTACACCTTC. It encodes CASSLRQGQSGYTF.

The chain combines TRBV4-3 with TRBJ1-4; maybe TRBD1 (6 bases). Germline V CDR1 and CDR2: LGHNA, YSLEER. The V end lost 0 bases, the J end lost 10 bases, and 15 bases lay between the germline ends. The CDR3 sequence is 15 residues long. This CDR3 is CASSQERGQGIKLFF. CDR3 coding DNA: TGCGCCAGCAGCCAAGAAAGGGGTCAGGGGATAAAACTGTTTTTT.

The chain is built from TRBV5-4 and TRBJ1-4; D gene uncertain. This CDR3 spans 15 amino acids. V lost 1 base to trimming and J lost 5 bases, with 12 bases between them. Germline CDR1 is SGHNT and CDR2 is YYREEE (reference sequence). The CDR3 nucleotides read TGTGCCAGCAGCTTGTTCAGCGGCTCAAATGAAAAACTGTTTTTT. Its protein is CASSLFSGSNEKLFF.

This chain connects TRBV24-1 to TRBJ2-1; D possibly corresponds to TRBD2 (5 bases). The CDR3 totals 16 residues. Looked up from germline, CDR1 is KGHDR and CDR2 is SFDVKD. V lost 2 bases, J lost 6 bases, and 16 bases lay in between. CDR3 sequence: CATSDSRAAHVNEQFF. The CDR3 DNA reads TGTGCCACCAGTGATTCTCGAGCGGCTCACGTCAATGAGCAGTTCTTC.

In the case of this clone: The sample has other DNA sequences that encode this CDR3 too. The J gene is TRBJ2-7, the V gene TRBV11-2; 9 positions agree with TRBD1. The CDR3 is 15 residues long. V trimming: 1 base; J trimming: 3 bases; junction bases outside the gene matches: 4. Germline V gives CDR1 SGHAT, CDR2 FQNNGV. The CDR3 reads CASSLGGQGYYEQYF. CDR3 bases: TGTGCCAGCAGCTTAGGGGGACAGGGATACTACGAGCAGTACTTC.

V usage is TRBV2 and J usage is TRBJ2-3; perhaps TRBD1 as D (6 bases). Trimming removed 7 bases from V and 6 bases from J, with 20 bases in between. This CDR3 spans 15 amino acids. The germline V gene encodes CDR1 SNHLY and CDR2 FYNNEI. This CDR3 is CASTPQGRGSDTQYF. The CDR3 DNA is TGTGCCAGCACCCCTCAGGGCAGGGGATCCGATACGCAGTATTTT.

The rearrangement joins TRBV5-1 to TRBJ2-3; a weak D match, TRBD2 (6 bases). Germline lookup yields CDR1 SGHRS and CDR2 YFSETQ. This CDR3 is built from 17 residues. V shed 1 base and J shed 0 bases, with 15 bases lying between them. For the CDR3, the DNA is TGCGCCAGCAGCTTGAGCCGAGGGGCGGGGAGCACAGATACGCAGTATTTT. Amino acids: CASSLSRGAGSTDTQYF. Based on the CDR3 plus reference TRBV5-1 and TRBJ2-3, the full variable domain is KAGVTQTPRYLIKTRGQQVTLSCSPISGHRSVSWYQQTPGQGLQFLFEYFSETQRNKGNFPGRFSGRQFSNSRSEMNVSTLELGDSALYLCASSLSRGAGSTDTQYFGPGTRLTVL.